This T cell receptor beta chain is drawn from a study of vaccination and CD4 T cells after COVID-19. About the study: Post-COVID draws followed diagnosis by a median approximately 100 days (range 35 to 161). Post-vaccination samples were procured at a median of roughly 70 days following dose two (range 14 to 241).

Study conclusions and caveats: Convalescent patients had a median roughly 86% of reactive clones appearing only post-vaccination.

In the case of this clonotype: Its antigen is as yet unknown.

CDR1 is LNHDA and CDR2 is SQIVND in the germline V gene (reference sequence). The trim removed 6 bases at V and 5 bases at J, leaving 11 bases unmatched. This CDR3 contains 17 residues. The Oncomine TCR Beta short-read assay was applied to DNA of cultured CD4+ T cells. TCRdb independently ran MiXCR on the PCR reads; one entry per CDR3 protein. Of about 12,000 distinct CDR3 sequences listed, approximately 60% were seen once; the top ten hold approximately 8%. Treatment here: 10-day PBMC culture with coronavirus spike peptide pools or control peptides (ViraFEST assay). This clonotype was sampled from a human donor who had recovered from COVID-19. The material sequenced was CD4+ T cells from blood, cultured in vitro. The chain couples TRBV19 to TRBJ2-5; 14 nucleotides match TRBD2. The CDR3 DNA follows: TGTGCCAGTAGCATCTTGACTAGCGGGAGGGCGGTGGAGACCCAGTACTTC. Its translation: CASSILTSGRAVETQYF.